A selection of T cell receptor beta chains follows, all from one sample in a study of cytomegalovirus exposure and HLA in healthy donors. Assay: immunoSEQ multiplex PCR; the TCRdb copy retains only in-frame clones and omits some. The sample consists of fewer than 120,000 clones, roughly 89% of them appearing once. The sequencing input was PBMCs. The receptors originated from a young woman in good health and CMV-seronegative. The CDR3 runs from the conserved cysteine through the conserved F or W. D genes are given only for firm matches. Clone size is shown for a subset of rows, as once, few, many or a class of expanded clone.

-	TRBV15	TRBJ2-7	TRBD2	TGTGCCACCAGCAGAGATCGTGGCGGGAGCTCCTACGAGCAGTACTTC	CATSRDRGGSSYEQYF
once	TRBV28	TRBJ2-2	-	TGTGCCAGCAGTCCCCGGGGAGGAGGCACCGGGGAGCTGTTTTTT	CASSPRGGGTGELFF
-	TRBV2	TRBJ1-1	TRBD1	TGTGCCAGCATTGATGGTACAGGGGGCATGATTGCTGAAGCTTTCTTT	CASIDGTGGMIAEAFF
-	TRBV5-6	TRBJ1-5	TRBD1	TGTGCCAGCAGCCCCTGGACAGGGTCAATGTCCCAGCATTTT	CASSPWTGSMSQHF
-	TRBV5-1	TRBJ2-3	-	TGCGCCAGCAGCTTGACTACCACAGATACGCAGTATTTT	CASSLTTTDTQYF
-	TRBV27	TRBJ1-2	TRBD1	TGTGCCAGCAGTAACACACGTAGACAGGGGGGCTATGGCTACACCTTC	CASSNTRRQGGYGYTF
-	TRBV4-2	TRBJ1-3	-	TGTGCCAGCAGCCAAGAAGTGGGGGCGGCTGGAAACACCATATATTTT	CASSQEVGAAGNTIYF
-	TRBV4-1	TRBJ1-4	-	TGCGCCAGCAGCCACGACTCGACAGTAGGGGATGAAAAACTGTTTTTT	CASSHDSTVGDEKLFF
once	TRBV5-1	TRBJ2-2	-	TGCGCCAGCAGCTTGGTAGCGACAGGCACCGGGGAGCTGTTTTTT	CASSLVATGTGELFF
-	TRBV28	TRBJ2-1	-	TGTGCCAGCAGTATCGTCTCTCGGGCCTACAATGAGCAGTTCTTC	CASSIVSRAYNEQFF
-	TRBV5-6	TRBJ2-4	-	TGTGCCAGCAGCTTGTACCGACTAGCCAAAAACATTCAGTACTTC	CASSLYRLAKNIQYF
-	TRBV5-1	TRBJ2-3	TRBD2	TGCGCCAGCAAACTAGCGGGGGACACAGATACGCAGTATTTT	CASKLAGDTDTQYF
-	TRBV9	TRBJ2-2	-	TGTGCCAGCAGCGGGACTGGGCCTGAGAACACCGGGGAGCTGTTTTTT	CASSGTGPENTGELFF
-	TRBV6-5	TRBJ1-6	-	TGTGCCAGCAGTTCCGGTCTGAGTAATTCACCCCTCCACTTT	CASSSGLSNSPLHF
-	TRBV7-2	TRBJ2-3	-	TGTGCCAGCAGCTCCCAGGGGTGGGATACGCAGTATTTT	CASSSQGWDTQYF
-	TRBV4-3	TRBJ1-4	-	TGCGCCAGCAGCCAAGATTGGGGGCAGAGGGCCCCTAATGAAAAACTGTTTTTT	CASSQDWGQRAPNEKLFF
-	TRBV7-9	TRBJ1-1	-	TGTGCCAGCAGCCCCCGGGGTATGAACACTGAAGCTTTCTTT	CASSPRGMNTEAFF
-	TRBV28	TRBJ1-2	-	TGTGCCAGTACTATGGTAGGCAGGGGCACCTATGGCTACACCTTC	CASTMVGRGTYGYTF
-	TRBV28	TRBJ1-1	-	TGTGCCAGCAGTTGGGGGCAGAACACTGAAGCTTTCTTT	CASSWGQNTEAFF
-	TRBV25-1	TRBJ2-5	TRBD1	TGTGCCAGCAGCCCACGGGACAGGGGGCCCCAAGAGACCCAGTACTTC	CASSPRDRGPQETQYF
once	TRBV28	TRBJ1-2	-	TGTGCCAGCAGAAATAGACAGGCCCTCTATGGCTACACCTTC	CASRNRQALYGYTF
-	TRBV7-9	TRBJ2-1	-	TGTGCCAGCAGCTTAAGCGACAGGAGATACTACAATGAGCAGTTCTTC	CASSLSDRRYYNEQFF
-	TRBV10-3	TRBJ2-2	-	TGTGCCATCAGTGAGTCGAGCGGTACCGGGGAGCTGTTTTTT	CAISESSGTGELFF
-	TRBV9	TRBJ2-3	TRBD2	TGTGCCAGCAGCGTAGCGGGGGGAAGCACAGATACGCAGTATTTT	CASSVAGGSTDTQYF
-	TRBV13	TRBJ2-7	TRBD2	TGTGCCAGCAGCTTACGGGAGGGCCTAAACGAGCAGTACTTC	CASSLREGLNEQYF
-	TRBV19	TRBJ2-2	TRBD1	TGTGCCAGTGGGACAGGGGGCAACACCGGGGAGCTGTTTTTT	CASGTGGNTGELFF
-	TRBV27	TRBJ2-7	TRBD2	TGTGCCAGCAGTTTCTCGGTGGCTAGCGGATTTTACGAGCAGTACTTC	CASSFSVASGFYEQYF
-	TRBV7-9	TRBJ1-4	-	TGTGCCAGCAGCTCTTCCGACAGGACTGAAAAACTGTTTTTT	CASSSSDRTEKLFF
-	TRBV6-4	TRBJ2-6	-	TGTGCCAGCAGTGACAGAGTAGCTGGGGCCAACGTCCTGACTTTC	CASSDRVAGANVLTF
-	TRBV7-2	TRBJ2-3	TRBD2	TGTGCCAGCAGCTTAGATACAGCGGGGGGCCCCCGCGCGTATTTT	CASSLDTAGGPRAYF
-	TRBV9	TRBJ2-2	TRBD2	TGTGCCAGCAGCGCCGCTAGCGGAGAGCTGTTTTTT	CASSAASGELFF
-	TRBV9	TRBJ2-1	-	TGTGCCAGCAGCCCTACGACAGTCTACAATGAGCAGTTCTTC	CASSPTTVYNEQFF
-	TRBV9	TRBJ2-1	-	TGTGCCAGCAGCTCCCGGCCGGGGAGCTCCTACAATGAGCAGTTCTTC	CASSSRPGSSYNEQFF
-	TRBV25-1	TRBJ2-5	-	TGTGCCAGCAGTGAGGCGGGACAGCCGTTTGAGACCCAGTACTTC	CASSEAGQPFETQYF
-	TRBV7-8	TRBJ2-2	TRBD1	TGTGCCAGCAGCTCCCGGACAGGGGCTAACACCGGGGAGCTGTTTTTT	CASSSRTGANTGELFF
once	TRBV9	TRBJ2-3	TRBD2	TGTGCCAGCAGCGTAGATGGGCGGACTAGCTCAGATACGCAGTATTTT	CASSVDGRTSSDTQYF
-	TRBV7-3	TRBJ2-1	TRBD2	TGTGCCAGCAGCTCCCAGCGGGGGGGCGCCTACAATGAGCAGTTCTTC	CASSSQRGGAYNEQFF